This TCR beta chain is from a study of T-cell reconstitution after alpha-beta-depleted transplantation in children. Overall study results and limits: Newly produced T cells mostly accounted for T-cell counts and diversity one year post-transplant. Surviving recipient T cells and intrathymic progenitors accounted for some patients' high TCRbeta diversity at day 60. Reports say that about two months after transplant, the alpha-beta T cells came out of several hundred graft clones that had expanded.

It was with unique molecular identifiers that the TCRbeta library was prepared. MiXCR, run by TCRdb on the PCR reads, gives a single entry per CDR3 protein. The data show around 420,000 distinct CDR3 sequences, about 16% seen once. Trimming pared 2 bases from V and 7 bases from J, leaving 17 bases between. Germline CDR1 KGHDR, CDR2 SFDVKD. The CDR3 runs to 15 residues. In the case of this clonotype: The antigen is not known.

Specimen: PBMCs, mostly from graft donor cells, collected 360 days after TCRalphabeta/CD19-depleted stem cell transplant. The V call is TRBV24-1, the J call TRBJ2-7; possibly TRBD1 for D (6 bases). This receptor was obtained from a boy younger than two who had a stem cell transplant for Wiskott-Aldrich syndrome, so the T cells may come from the graft donor. As DNA, the CDR3 is TGTGCCACCAGTGATTCCTGGACAGTTTCCGGAGAGCAGTACTTC. Its protein is CATSDSWTVSGEQYF.